This T cell receptor (beta chain) was identified during a study of long-term antiretroviral therapy in people with HIV. Study-level information: In the earliest collections, sampling predates the 2015 immediate-ART recommendation by about a decade.

This CDR3 comprises 16 residues. The trim removed 5 bases at V and 7 bases at J, leaving 6 bases unmatched. CDR1 and CDR2 (germline): MGHDK, SYGVNS. Findings of the study overall: Repertoire composition at all time points was dominated by clones that had expanded before ART. Blood obtained between about 2003 and 2018 may reflect older ART regimens. Even long-term ART left TRB diversity below transplant donor controls, despite gains.

This clone was found once. Its antigen is still unknown. Sequencing used immunoSEQ v3.0 at survey level. Assay used: immunoSEQ multiplex PCR; TCRdb lists only in-frame clones, some missing. The table shows 20,000 to 25,000 clones, with 60% to 80% occurring only once. This chain connects TRBV25-1 to TRBJ2-2; 14 bases match TRBD2. The sequenced sample was unsorted PBMCs, obtained less than 1.8 years before starting antiretroviral therapy. This clonotype was obtained from a middle-aged woman with HIV. The CDR3 region is CASSSGLAGGRGELFF. CDR3 nucleotide sequence: TGTGCCAGCAGTTCTGGACTAGCGGGGGGCCGCGGGGAGCTGTTTTTT.